The subject of this entry is one T cell receptor (beta chain). V was pared by 0 bases and J by 5 bases, with 4 bases of the junction left unmatched. Germline V gene data show CDR1 as SGDLS and CDR2 as YYNGEE. The CDR3 is 14 residues long. These data originate in a study of T cells in tuberculosis. On the study more broadly: A South African cohort included IGRA-negative adolescents, latently infected IGRA-positive adolescents and adults with active tuberculosis.

The protocol was immunoSEQ multiplex PCR, while the TCRdb copy is restricted to in-frame clones and leaves out a portion. Here the sample spans approximately 29,000 clones, almost 90% being singletons. The sequence was collected from a donor between 10 and 35 years old with latent tuberculosis or without tuberculosis infection. This chain links TRBV9 with TRBJ1-1; 7 bases line up with TRBD1. Sequencing input: PBMCs. Here the CDR3 reads CASSVVDRYTEAFF. The CDR3 region has the DNA TGTGCCAGCAGCGTAGTGGACAGGTATACTGAAGCTTTCTTT.